The 18 T cell receptor beta chains below come from one sample, sequenced in a study of T cells after yellow fever vaccination. MiXCR was run by TCRdb on the 5' RACE reads, yielding one entry per CDR3 protein. The data contain some 500,000 distinct CDR3 sequences, roughly 13% of them singletons. This material consisted of PBMCs, taken on the day of the yellow fever booster vaccination. These receptors were collected from a man aged 25-45 years who received the YFV17D yellow fever vaccine.

This clonotype occurred many times. V is TRBV7-9 and J is TRBJ2-5; D is unclear. CDR3 length: 14 residues. Trimming stripped 4 bases from V and 1 base from J, with 10 bases between. Germline CDR1 and CDR2: SEHNR and FQNEAQ (reference sequence). CDR3: CASSWPGSQETQYF. In DNA, the CDR3 is TGTGCCAGCAGCTGGCCGGGCTCCCAAGAGACCCAGTACTTC. The full variable domain, its missing parts supplied by reference TRBV7-9 and TRBJ2-5, is DTGVSQNPRHKITKRGQNVTFRCDPISEHNRLYWYRQTLGQGPEFLTYFQNEAQLEKSRLLSDRFSAERPKGSFSTLEIQRTEQGDSAMYLCASSWPGSQETQYFGPGTRLLVL.

As to this clonotype: The junction differs from germline at one of its ends, possibly a read error. The chain uses TRBV28 and TRBJ2-7; weak D call: TRBD2 (6 bases). The CDR3 loop spans 16 amino acids. Germline V gene data show CDR1 as MDHEN and CDR2 as SYDVKM. In nucleotides, the CDR3 is TGTCCCAGCAGTTTTTCTGCGGGATCGTTTTTCTACGAGCAGTACTTC. It encodes CPSSFSAGSFFYEQYF.

In its sample, this clonotype was seen a few times. The J gene is TRBJ2-3, the V gene TRBV12-3 or TRBV12-4; 8 nucleotides align to TRBD2. Trimming cost V 3 bases and J 5 bases; bases outside gene matches: 7. CDR3 size: 15 residues. CDR3 in DNA: TGTGCCAGCAGTTTGAATAGCGGGATAGTAGATACGCAGTATTTT. Protein sequence: CASSLNSGIVDTQYF.

This clonotype was picked up a small number of times. The genes are TRBV12-3 or TRBV12-4 and TRBJ2-7; 7 bases are shared with TRBD1. The CDR3 covers 14 residues. V shed 3 bases, J shed 4 bases, and the junction held 6 bases outside the gene matches. DNA for the CDR3: TGTGCCAGCAGTTTGGACAGGATTATTTACGAGCAGTACTTC. It translates to CASSLDRIIYEQYF.

This clonotype was seen a few times. The rearrangement links TRBV18 to TRBJ1-4, with D unclear. The length of the CDR3 is 19 residues. Deletions cut 3 bases from V and 6 bases from J, with 26 bases between. Germline V gene sequence: CDR1 KGHSH, CDR2 LQKENI. The CDR3 loop is CASSPTARGGDVPHEKLFF. The CDR3 bases are TGTGCCAGCTCACCCACGGCCAGAGGAGGTGACGTCCCCCATGAAAAACTGTTTTTT.

The chain combines TRBV7-9 with TRBJ2-3; the match to TRBD2 covers 7 bases. CDR1 SEHNR and CDR2 FQNEAQ come from the germline V gene (reference sequence). This CDR3 has 14 amino acids. V lost 8 bases to trimming and J lost 6 bases; unmatched junction nucleotides: 11. Written as DNA, the CDR3 is TGTGCCAGCGGGGCGGGACTATCATCGGATACGCAGTATTTT. Translated, it gives CASGAGLSSDTQYF.

This chain connects TRBV20-1 to TRBJ2-7, with D tentatively TRBD2 (6 bases). Germline values: CDR1 DFQATT, CDR2 SNEGSKA (reference sequence). The CDR3 is 12 residues long. Trimming left V 3 bases short and J 4 bases short, with 10 bases between. The CDR3 bases are TGCAGTGCTAGCCGCCTAGCGTACGAGCAGTACTTC. Protein product: CSASRLAYEQYF.

This rearrangement joins TRBV7-2 to TRBJ2-4; possibly TRBD2 for D (5 bases). Germline V lookup: CDR1 SGHTA, CDR2 FQGNSA. CDR3 size: 13 residues. V lost 10 bases and J 6 bases, leaving 16 bases between the germline ends. The CDR3 DNA follows: TGTGCCACATCGCCGGGGATGGGAAACATTCAGTACTTC. Translation: CATSPGMGNIQYF.

This clonotype was seen many times. The V call is TRBV30, the J call TRBJ2-7; 12 bases map to TRBD1. V lost 1 base, J lost 4 bases, and 8 bases stayed unmatched. CDR1 and CDR2 (germline): GTSNPN, SVGIG (reference sequence). The CDR3 loop spans 16 amino acids. The CDR3 DNA is TGTGCCTGGAGTGCCCCGGGACAGGGGGCCTCTTACGAGCAGTACTTC. Translation: CAWSAPGQGASYEQYF.

The chain recombines TRBV9 with TRBJ1-1; D remains ambiguous. V was cut by 0 bases and J by 4 bases, with 10 bases left in between. The CDR3 consists of 14 residues. The germline V gene encodes CDR1 SGDLS and CDR2 YYNGEE. The CDR3 nucleotides are TGTGCCAGCAGCGTAGAACTGGGGATCACTGAAGCTTTCTTT. This sequence encodes CASSVELGITEAFF. Using reference TRBV9 and TRBJ1-1 for the parts outside the CDR3, the full variable domain is DSGVTQTPKHLITATGQRVTLRCSPRSGDLSVYWYQQSLDQGLQFLIQYYNGEERAKGNILERFSAQQFPDLHSELNLSSLELGDSALYFCASSVELGITEAFFGQGTRLTVV.

The chain employs TRBV20-1 and TRBJ2-1; tentative D call: TRBD2 (6 bases). Germline-derived CDR1 and CDR2 are DFQATT and SNEGSKA (reference sequence). Trimming left V 6 bases short and J 1 base short, with 13 bases between. The CDR3 spans 14 residues. The CDR3 DNA reads TGCAGTGCCCCGGGGGTTGGGTCCTACAATGAGCAGTTCTTC. Encoded protein: CSAPGVGSYNEQFF.

This clonotype turned up a few times. The rearrangement links TRBV2 to TRBJ1-2; D remains unclear. The CDR3 length is 12 residues. V shed 4 bases and J shed 5 bases, with 8 bases lying between them. Germline V CDR1 and CDR2: SNHLY, FYNNEI. The CDR3 spells CASSGSPYGYTF. The CDR3 DNA sequence: TGTGCCAGCAGTGGCAGCCCTTATGGCTACACCTTC. Filled out from reference TRBV2 and TRBJ1-2, the complete variable domain reads EPEVTQTPSHQVTQMGQEVILRCVPISNHLYFYWYRQILGQKVEFLVSFYNNEISEKSEIFDDQFSVERPDGSNFTLKIRSTKLEDSAMYFCASSGSPYGYTFGSGTRLTVV.

In its sample, this clonotype was seen a few times. V usage is TRBV5-1 and J usage is TRBJ1-6; D call uncertain. The V and J ends lost 4 bases and 11 bases respectively, with 13 bases between them. This CDR3 has 13 amino acids. Germline lookup yields CDR1 SGHRS and CDR2 YFSETQ. The chain's CDR3 is CASSLELTTPLHF. CDR3 DNA: TGCGCCAGCAGCCTAGAACTGACAACACCCCTCCACTTT.

The chain joins TRBV10-2 to TRBJ1-1, with D possibly being TRBD1 (5 bases). V was shortened by 7 bases and J by 7 bases, with 16 bases between the two germline ends. CDR3 length: 13 residues. In germline, CDR1 is WSHSY, CDR2 SAAADI. The CDR3 bases are TGCGCCAGCAAAGGAAGCCTGGGGCTTGAAGCTTTCTTT. It is translated as CASKGSLGLEAFF.

This clonotype was counted between two and nine times. The chain joins TRBV5-1 to TRBJ2-2; 8 positions match TRBD2. Trimming took 4 bases from V and 4 from J; bases not matched to a gene: 12. The CDR3 has 17 residues. Germline V gene sequence: CDR1 SGHRS, CDR2 YFSETQ. CDR3 coding DNA: TGCGCCAGCAGCCTTCCACTAGCGGCAGGGACCACCGGGGAGCTGTTTTTT. Protein product: CASSLPLAAGTTGELFF.

The chain joins TRBV5-5 to TRBJ1-3; D may be TRBD1 (6 bases). CDR1 and CDR2 from the germline V gene are SGHKS and YYEKEE (reference sequence). This CDR3 contains 15 residues. V was cut by 5 bases and J by 0 bases, with 12 bases left in between. DNA for the CDR3: TGTGCCAGCAGGCTGGACAGCGGCTCTGGAAACACCATATATTTT. This sequence encodes CASRLDSGSGNTIYF.

The table lists this clonotype with a few counts. The chain joins TRBV29-1 to TRBJ2-3; 10 bases are a match to TRBD1. Germline CDR1 and CDR2: SQVTM and ANQGSEA. J lost 3 bases, V lost 7 bases, and 10 bases had no gene match. The CDR3 spans 15 residues. The CDR3: CSGSWGQGKTDTQYF. CDR3 DNA: TGCAGCGGGTCTTGGGGACAGGGGAAGACAGATACGCAGTATTTT.

This clonotype was detected only a few times. The rearrangement joins TRBV5-1 to TRBJ2-5, with 10 bases identical to TRBD2. The V and J ends lost 4 bases and 5 bases, in that order; junction bases with no gene match: 11. The CDR3 consists of 16 residues. The V gene's germline CDR1 is SGHRS and CDR2 YFSETQ. The CDR3 bases are TGCGCCAGCAGCCCCCAGTCTCTAGCGGGAGTGGAGACCCAGTACTTC. The encoded protein is CASSPQSLAGVETQYF.